Sequencing of this T cell receptor beta chain was carried out in a study of long-term antiretroviral therapy in people with HIV. Regarding the study as a whole: Repertoire composition at all time points was dominated by clones that had expanded before ART. Blood in the study was drawn between about 2003 and 2018, possibly under older ART regimens, which may be less effective than current ones.

Each sample contained roughly 0.95-10 million cryopreserved PBMC, thawed before DNA extraction. At the survey level, the v3.0 immunoSEQ assay was run. Profiled with immunoSEQ multiplex PCR; TCRdb holds only in-frame clones, not every one. The table includes 14,000 or so clones, more than 65% detected once. A note on this clone: Its antigen remains unknown.

Germline CDR1 SGHTA, CDR2 FQGNSA. Trimming took 1 base from V and 5 from J, leaving 18 bases between them. The CDR3 length is 17 residues. The chain employs TRBV7-2 and TRBJ2-1; TRBD2 is a possible D gene (6 bases). This clonotype originated in a young man with HIV. Here the sequenced sample was unsorted PBMCs, taken 0.4 years after starting antiretroviral therapy. The CDR3 here is CASSLGVLGGTNNEQFF. CDR3 sequence (DNA): TGTGCCAGCAGCTTAGGCGTGTTGGGAGGAACTAACAATGAGCAGTTCTTC.